This note documents a single T cell receptor beta chain sequence. The antigen it recognizes is unknown. Base qualities are missing; no much larger clone stands one base away. The data were taken from a study of blood T cells in healthy people across ages (dated by TCRdb to about 2015). Regarding the research as a whole: Template switching captured roughly one uniquely barcoded TCR beta cDNA molecule per two T cells in model experiments. Age-related changes in TCR beta repertoire diversity were measured in the study by deep sequencing normalized with unique cDNA molecular identifiers. Donors were grouped into four age groups: young (average approximately 15 years), middle-aged (39), aged (about 60) and long-lived (around 80). Donors of different ages were randomly distributed across sequencing lanes to avoid experimental bias. Two additional independent replicas of 1 million unique cDNA reads from the same blood draw were analyzed for two donors (one aged 18 to 29 and one aged 80 or older). The full study reports these points: Compared with the aged group, the long-lived group had more naive CD4+ T cells, fewer expanded clones and increased TCR diversity, a pattern suggesting age selection. As age increased, observed TCR beta diversity per million T cells dropped in a roughly linear way, and a significant reduction was already evident by age 40. Total diversity estimates from one million sequenced T cells were considered lower bounds and underestimates. Since profiling was done on bulk unsorted PBMCs, naive and antigen-experienced compartments could not be conclusively compared. Observed TCR beta diversity correlated strongly with the percentage of naive T cells measured by flow cytometry. Because donor CMV infection status was unknown, age-related changes in expanded clonotypes were potentially confounded.

The library was produced with 5' RACE. Sequenced on an Illumina HiSeq 2500. A second PCR of about 6 to 11 cycles was performed with a sample-barcoded 5' primer and a J-beta primer mix. A unique molecular identifier was introduced onto each TCR beta cDNA molecule by a template-switch 5' adaptor carrying 12 random nucleotides. At least 2.5 million CDR3-containing paired-end reads were obtained from each sample. First-strand cDNA synthesis was performed from all RNA using the Mint cDNA synthesis kit, with priming by a TRBC-specific oligonucleotide. After uracil-DNA glycosylase treatment, a first 18-cycle PCR used universal primers M1SS and BC2_uni_R on all cDNA. As for the authors' bioinformatics: For normalization, 1 million high-quality reads were randomly selected from each sample, with every read carrying a distinct molecular identifier. Reads sharing molecular identifiers were discarded rather than binned into consensus sequences. CDR3 identification, clonotype clustering and error correction used MiTCR with a Q25 quality threshold and the strictest error-elimination algorithm. A nonparametric unseen species model using Euler transformation provided a lower-bound estimate of total TCR beta diversity. In TCRdb, the public reads were trimmed at Q25 with fastp and aligned with MiXCR, with productive beta chains retained. Here each entry gathers all rows of one CDR3 protein and keeps the most common genes and DNA. What appears here as the V and J calls and clone size reflects TCRdb's work, not the paper's. The sample contains almost 800,000 distinct CDR3 sequences, about 62% of them found a single time. Approximately 21% of the sample belongs to the ten largest clones.

CDR1 and CDR2, per the germline V gene (reference sequence), are SGHNT and YYREEE. Including the terminal cysteine and phenylalanine, the CDR3 comprises 14 residues. Only the CDR3 portion is preserved as DNA: 42 bases, with reading frame beginning at the first base. The approximately 41 donors, aged 6 to 90 years, were systemically healthy Caucasian individuals from Russia. Each donor gave around 9.5 milliliters of peripheral blood, collected into EDTA-treated Vacutainer tubes. Ficoll-Paque density-gradient centrifugation was used to isolate PBMCs, with at least 6.5 million per sample. Total RNA, at least 6 micrograms per sample, was extracted from PBMCs with Trizol reagent. For every donor, flow cytometry on a PBMC aliquot measured the percentage of naive CD45RAhigh/CD27high T cells.

Sequencing was done on a sample of blood. The chain is encoded by TRBV5-4 joined to TRBJ2-5; TRBD2 lines up with 8 middle nucleotides. The J call could be wrong; TRBJ2-7 is a better fit for the DNA end. The sequence derives from a man aged 25 to 40 in good health. The CDR3 reads CASSFGLAATEQYF. The sequenced DNA: TGTGCCAGCAGCTTCGGACTAGCCGCTACCGAGCAGTACTTC.